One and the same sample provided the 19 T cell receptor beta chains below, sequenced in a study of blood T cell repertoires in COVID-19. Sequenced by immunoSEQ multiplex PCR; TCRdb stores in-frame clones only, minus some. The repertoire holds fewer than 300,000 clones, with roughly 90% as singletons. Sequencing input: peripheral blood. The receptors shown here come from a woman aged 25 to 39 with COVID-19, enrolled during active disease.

The CDR3 DNA is TGTGCCAGCAGCTTAGGTGGGACAGGGGGCCGTGGCTACACCTTC. Translated, it gives CASSLGGTGGRGYTF. This chain uses TRBV7-2 with TRBJ1-2, with TRBD1 matching over 12 bases. The CDR3 extends over 15 amino acids. CDR1 is SGHTA, CDR2 FQGNSA, per germline. Unmatched junction bases numbered 4, after V lost 1 base and J lost 7 bases.

The CDR3 bases are TGTGCCAGCAGTTACAGGGTCCCGATGAGCTCTGGGGCCAACGTCCTGACTTTC. This sequence encodes CASSYRVPMSSGANVLTF. The rearrangement uses TRBV2 and TRBJ2-6; a possible D gene is TRBD1 (6 bases). Trimming cost V 5 bases and J 0 bases, with 17 bases left between them. Germline CDR1 is SNHLY and CDR2 is FYNNEI. The CDR3 has 18 amino acids. The entire variable domain, with the rest obtained from reference TRBV2 and TRBJ2-6, is as follows: EPEVTQTPSHQVTQMGQEVILRCVPISNHLYFYWYRQILGQKVEFLVSFYNNEISEKSEIFDDQFSVERPDGSNFTLKIRSTKLEDSAMYFCASSYRVPMSSGANVLTFGAGSRLTVL.

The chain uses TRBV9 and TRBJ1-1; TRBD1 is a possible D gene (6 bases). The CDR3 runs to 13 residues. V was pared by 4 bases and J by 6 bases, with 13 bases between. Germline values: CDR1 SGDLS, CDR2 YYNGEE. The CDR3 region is CASSKAGAAEAFF. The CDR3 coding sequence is TGTGCCAGCAGCAAGGCGGGGGCGGCTGAAGCTTTCTTT.

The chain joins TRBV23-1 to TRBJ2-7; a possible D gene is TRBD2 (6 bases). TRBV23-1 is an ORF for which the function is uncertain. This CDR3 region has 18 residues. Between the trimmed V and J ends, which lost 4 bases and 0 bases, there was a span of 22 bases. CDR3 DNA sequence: TGCGCCAGCAGTCCGGACGGATCGGGGGAGAGGGGCTCCTACGAGCAGTACTTC. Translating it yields CASSPDGSGERGSYEQYF.

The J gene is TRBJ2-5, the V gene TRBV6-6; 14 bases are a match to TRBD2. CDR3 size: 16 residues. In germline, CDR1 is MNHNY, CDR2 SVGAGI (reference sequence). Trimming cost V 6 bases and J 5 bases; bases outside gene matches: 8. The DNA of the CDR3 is TGTGCCAGCAGCTACGTGACTAGCGGGAGGGCGGAGACCCAGTACTTC. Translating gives CASSYVTSGRAETQYF.

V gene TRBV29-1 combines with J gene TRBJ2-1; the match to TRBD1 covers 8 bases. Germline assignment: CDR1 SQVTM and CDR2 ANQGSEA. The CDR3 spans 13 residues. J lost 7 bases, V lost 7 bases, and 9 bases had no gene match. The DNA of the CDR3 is TGCAGCGCTCCGGGACAGGATTATAATGAGCAGTTCTTC. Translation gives CSAPGQDYNEQFF.

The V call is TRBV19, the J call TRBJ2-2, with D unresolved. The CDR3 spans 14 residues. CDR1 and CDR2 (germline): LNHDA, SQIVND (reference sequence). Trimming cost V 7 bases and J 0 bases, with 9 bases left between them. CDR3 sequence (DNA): TGTGCCAGTAACGGAGTCTCGAACACCGGGGAGCTGTTTTTT. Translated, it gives CASNGVSNTGELFF.

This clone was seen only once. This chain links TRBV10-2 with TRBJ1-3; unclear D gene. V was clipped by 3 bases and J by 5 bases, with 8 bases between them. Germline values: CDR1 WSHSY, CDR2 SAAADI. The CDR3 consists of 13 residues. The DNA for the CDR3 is TGCGCCAGCAGTGAATTAGCGCGAAACACCATATATTTT. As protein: CASSELARNTIYF.

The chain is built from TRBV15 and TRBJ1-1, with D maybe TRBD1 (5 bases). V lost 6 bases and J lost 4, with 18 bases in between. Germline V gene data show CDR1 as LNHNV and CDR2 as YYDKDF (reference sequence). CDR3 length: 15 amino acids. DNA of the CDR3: TGTGCCACCAGGCGGTCGTGGGGGGAGGGCACTGAAGCTTTCTTT. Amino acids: CATRRSWGEGTEAFF.

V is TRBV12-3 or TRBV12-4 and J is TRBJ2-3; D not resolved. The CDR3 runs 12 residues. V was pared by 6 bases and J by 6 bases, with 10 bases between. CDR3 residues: CASRVESDTQYF. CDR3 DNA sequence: TGTGCCAGCAGGGTAGAGAGTGATACGCAGTATTTT.

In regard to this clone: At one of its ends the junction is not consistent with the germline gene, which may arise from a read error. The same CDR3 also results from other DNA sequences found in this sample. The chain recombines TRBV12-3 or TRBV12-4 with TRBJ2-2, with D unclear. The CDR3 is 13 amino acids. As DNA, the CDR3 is TGTGCCAGTAGTTTTGACAAAAGCGGGGAGCTGTTTTTT. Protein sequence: CASSFDKSGELFF.

DNA of the CDR3: TGTGCCAGTAGTAATACGGGAGGGTCCTACAATGAGCAGTTCTTC. It translates to CASSNTGGSYNEQFF. This rearrangement joins TRBV19 to TRBJ2-1, with 8 bases identical to TRBD2. The germline CDR1 and CDR2 sequences are LNHDA and SQIVND (reference sequence). With 4 bases clipped from V and 1 base from J, the junction kept 3 bases outside the gene matches. This CDR3 contains 15 residues.

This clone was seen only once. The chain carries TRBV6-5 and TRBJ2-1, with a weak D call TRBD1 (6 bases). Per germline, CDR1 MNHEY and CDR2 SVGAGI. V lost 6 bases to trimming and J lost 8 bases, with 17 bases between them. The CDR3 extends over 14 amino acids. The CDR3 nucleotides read TGTGCCAGCAGCCGGGACATAGAGGGCGATGAGCAGTTCTTC. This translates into CASSRDIEGDEQFF.

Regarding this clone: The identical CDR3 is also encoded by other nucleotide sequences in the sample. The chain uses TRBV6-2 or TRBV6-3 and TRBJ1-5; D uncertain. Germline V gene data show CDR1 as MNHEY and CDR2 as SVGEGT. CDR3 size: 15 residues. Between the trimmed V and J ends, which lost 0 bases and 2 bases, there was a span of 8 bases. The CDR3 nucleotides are TGTGCCAGCAGTTACTCGCGGGGAGGCAATCAGCCCCAGCATTTT. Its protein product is CASSYSRGGNQPQHF.

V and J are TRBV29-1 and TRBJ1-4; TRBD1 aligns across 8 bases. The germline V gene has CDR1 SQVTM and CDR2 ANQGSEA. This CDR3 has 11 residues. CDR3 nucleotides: TGCGCCGGGACAGGAGATGAAAAACTGTTTTTT. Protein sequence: CAGTGDEKLFF.

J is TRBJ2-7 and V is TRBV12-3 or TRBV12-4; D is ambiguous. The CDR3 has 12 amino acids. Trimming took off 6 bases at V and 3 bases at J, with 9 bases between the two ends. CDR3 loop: CASRLTSYEQYF. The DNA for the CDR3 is TGTGCCAGCAGGCTGACAAGCTACGAGCAGTACTTC.

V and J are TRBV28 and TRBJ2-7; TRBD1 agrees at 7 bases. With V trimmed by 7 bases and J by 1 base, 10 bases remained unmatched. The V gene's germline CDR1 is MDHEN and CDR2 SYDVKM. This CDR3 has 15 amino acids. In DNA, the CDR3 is TGTGCCAGCATCTCACCCCAGGGGGAATCCTACGAGCAGTACTTC. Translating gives CASISPQGESYEQYF.

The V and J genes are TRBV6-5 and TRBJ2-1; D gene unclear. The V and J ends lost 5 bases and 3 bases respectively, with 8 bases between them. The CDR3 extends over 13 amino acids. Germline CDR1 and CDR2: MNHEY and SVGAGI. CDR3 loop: CASSRGSYNEQFF. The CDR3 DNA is TGTGCCAGCAGTAGAGGTAGCTACAATGAGCAGTTCTTC.

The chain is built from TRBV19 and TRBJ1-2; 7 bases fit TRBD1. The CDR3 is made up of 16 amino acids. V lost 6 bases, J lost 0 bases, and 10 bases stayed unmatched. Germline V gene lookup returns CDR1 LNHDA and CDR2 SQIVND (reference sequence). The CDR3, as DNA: TGTGCCAGTAGACCACAACAGGGGACGTCTAACTATGGCTACACCTTC. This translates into CASRPQQGTSNYGYTF.